This T cell receptor beta chain was observed in a study of patients and donors after allogeneic stem cell transplantation. Germline assignment: CDR1 SQVTM and CDR2 ANQGSEA. CDR3 length equals 12 residues. The V gene end was trimmed by 5 bases and the J gene end by 8 bases; junction bases not matched to a gene: 5. In TCRdb, the RT-PCR reads were re-called with MiXCR into one record per CDR3 protein. The sample holds about 960,000 distinct CDR3 sequences, roughly 18% seen once. This clonotype was seen more than once but under ten times. Sample: blood, either unsorted or a sorted T cell fraction (not recorded which). The source is a human donor who was either an allogeneic HSCT recipient or a stem cell or donor lymphocyte infusion donor (not recorded which). It is not recorded whose cells these are; they may come from a transplant donor. This chain joins TRBV29-1 and TRBJ1-2, with 10 bases that match TRBD1. This CDR3 reads CSVSDRGRGYTF. The DNA of the CDR3 is TGCAGCGTTAGCGACAGGGGGCGAGGCTACACCTTC.